The 27 T cell receptor beta chains in this list originate from one sample, sequenced in a study of CD8 T cells in ankylosing spondylitis. Study conclusions and caveats: A motif in TCR beta, a set of eight highly homologous variants, appeared characteristic of ankylosing spondylitis blood.

TCRdb reprocessed the 5' RACE reads with MiXCR, giving one entry per CDR3 protein. The sample has 800,000 to 900,000 distinct CDR3 sequences, over 9.5% seen once; the top ten hold less than 0.65%. The antigens of these receptors remain unknown. Sequenced material: blood, either unsorted or a sorted T cell fraction (not recorded which). These receptors were taken from a male donor with ankylosing spondylitis.

This clonotype showed up many times. The junction differs from germline at one of its ends, possibly a read error. V gene TRBV5-1 combines with J gene TRBJ1-1; TRBD1 matches at 9 bases. The germline V gene has CDR1 SGHRS and CDR2 YFSETQ. This CDR3 region has 14 residues. The CDR3 sequence is CASSLQGANTEAFF. The CDR3 DNA sequence: TGTGCCAGCAGCTTACAGGGGGCGAACACTGAAGCTTTCTTT. The full variable domain, completed using reference TRBV5-1 and TRBJ1-1, is KAGVTQTPRYLIKTRGQQVTLSCSPISGHRSVSWYQQTPGQGLQFLFEYFSETQRNKGNFPGRFSGRQFSNSRSEMNVSTLELGDSALYLCASSLQGANTEAFFGQGTRLTVV.

V and J are TRBV5-1 and TRBJ1-6, with a tentative D call TRBD1 (5 bases). The CDR3 extends over 14 amino acids. V was trimmed by 3 bases and J by 10 bases, leaving 14 bases between them. CDR1 SGHRS and CDR2 YFSETQ come from the germline V gene. CDR3 DNA: TGCGCCAGCAGCTCCGGGACGGGAACATCACCCCTCCACTTT. It is translated as CASSSGTGTSPLHF.

Many counts were recorded for this clonotype. The rearrangement joins TRBV4-3 to TRBJ2-1; 7 bases agree with TRBD2. The germline V gene has CDR1 LGHNA and CDR2 YSLEER. V shed 2 bases and J 0 bases; nucleotides not matched to a gene: 4. The CDR3 totals 16 residues. In nucleotides, the CDR3 is TGCGCCAGCAGCCAAAGACTAGCAATCTCCTACAATGAGCAGTTCTTC. This codes for CASSQRLAISYNEQFF.

The rearrangement links TRBV5-1 to TRBJ1-1; D perhaps matches TRBD1 (6 bases). The CDR3 spans 14 residues. V gave up 5 bases and J gave up 4 bases, with 15 bases separating them. The germline V gene has CDR1 SGHRS and CDR2 YFSETQ. DNA for the CDR3: TGCGCCAGCAGTTCCGCCGTAGGGGGCACTGAAGCTTTCTTT. Translated: CASSSAVGGTEAFF.

This clonotype was observed many times. This chain connects TRBV12-3 or TRBV12-4 to TRBJ1-5; D not certain. This CDR3 contains 15 residues. V lost 1 base to trimming and J lost 4 bases, with 11 bases between them. CDR3 nucleotides: TGTGCCAGCAGTTTAGGGGGTAGAGGGAATCAGCCCCAGCATTTT. As protein: CASSLGGRGNQPQHF.

The gene calls are TRBV5-5 and TRBJ2-1; unclear D gene. Germline V gene lookup returns CDR1 SGHKS and CDR2 YYEKEE (reference sequence). The CDR3 spans 13 residues. V was cut by 4 bases and J by 7 bases, with 12 bases left in between. The CDR3 is CASSADVGNEQFF. Written as DNA, the CDR3 is TGTGCCAGCAGCGCGGACGTGGGGAATGAGCAGTTCTTC.

In its sample, this clonotype was seen a few times. The chain links TRBV6-1 to TRBJ1-2; 7 bases fit TRBD1. CDR1 and CDR2 (germline): MNHNS, SASEGT. The CDR3 sequence is 14 residues long. J gave up 2 bases and V 8 bases, and 8 bases lay outside the gene matches. CDR3 in DNA: TGTGCCAGCTCGAAGACCAGGGGGAACTATGGCTACACCTTC. Amino acid sequence: CASSKTRGNYGYTF.

The sample holds a few counts of this clonotype. The chain couples TRBV20-1 to TRBJ2-1; 7 bases are a match to TRBD2. The CDR3 sequence is 18 residues long. Trimming cost V 1 base and J 0 bases; bases outside gene matches: 12. Germline CDR1 and CDR2: DFQATT and SNEGSKA (reference sequence). The CDR3 coding sequence is TGCAGTGCTAGAGTACCTAGCGGAAGGACCAGCTCCTACAATGAGCAGTTCTTC. This gives the protein CSARVPSGRTSSYNEQFF.

There are a few counts of this clonotype. The chain is built from TRBV2 and TRBJ1-3; no clear D gene. The CDR3 has 14 residues. Deletions cut 7 bases from V and 8 bases from J, with 18 bases between. The germline V gene has CDR1 SNHLY and CDR2 FYNNEI. CDR3 sequence (DNA): TGTGCCAGCACCGAACTGGGAGGCGGAGACACCATATATTTT. It specifies CASTELGGGDTIYF.

The CDR3 DNA reads TGCAGTGCGGGACTAGCGGGGGATGAGCAGTTCTTC. It specifies CSAGLAGDEQFF. The chain joins TRBV20-1 to TRBJ2-1, with 14 bases matching TRBD2. From germline, CDR1 is DFQATT and CDR2 SNEGSKA (reference sequence). V gave up 6 bases and J gave up 8 bases; unmatched junction bases: 0. The CDR3 covers 12 residues.

The chain recombines TRBV7-2 with TRBJ2-5; TRBD2 might be the D (7 bases). The ends were cut back, 5 bases at V and 2 bases at J, with 18 bases in the middle. CDR3 size: 16 residues. From germline, CDR1 is SGHTA and CDR2 FQGNSA. CDR3 DNA: TGTGCCAGCAGCACCCAAGGGGGGGACTTTCAAGAGACCCAGTACTTC. Its protein is CASSTQGGDFQETQYF.

In this sample, this clonotype turned up many times. This sequence joins TRBV6-5 and TRBJ2-3; 9 bases line up with TRBD1. CDR3 length: 15 residues. Per germline, CDR1 MNHEY and CDR2 SVGAGI. J was trimmed by 4 bases and V by 2 bases; bases with no gene match: 4. The chain's CDR3 is CASSYAGQGADTQYF. The CDR3, as DNA: TGTGCCAGCAGTTACGCGGGACAGGGTGCAGATACGCAGTATTTT.

The gene calls are TRBV7-2 and TRBJ2-7; 10 bases align to TRBD1. The CDR3 is 15 residues long. The ends lost 3 bases at V and 5 bases at J; junction bases unmatched: 7. Germline V gene data show CDR1 as SGHTA and CDR2 as FQGNSA. CDR3 DNA sequence: TGTGCCAGCAGCTTCAGTATGGGGACAGGGGACGAGCAGTACTTC. Residues: CASSFSMGTGDEQYF.

There are a few counts of this clonotype. CDR3 loop: CSARDPNRGGATNEKLFF. CDR3 nucleotides: TGCAGTGCTAGAGATCCTAACAGGGGAGGCGCAACTAATGAAAAACTGTTTTTT. The chain uses TRBV20-1 and TRBJ1-4; 7 positions agree with TRBD1. This CDR3 has 18 amino acids. The germline V gene has CDR1 DFQATT and CDR2 SNEGSKA (reference sequence). Losses at the gene ends were 0 bases for V and 0 bases for J; bases not matched to a gene: 10.

The V and J genes are TRBV5-1 and TRBJ2-1; D is unclear. This CDR3 region has 13 residues. Trimming pared 2 bases from V and 6 bases from J, leaving 9 bases between. Germline CDR1 and CDR2: SGHRS and YFSETQ. The CDR3 bases are TGCGCCAGCAGCTTCGGGTCATCCAATGAGCAGTTCTTC. Translation gives CASSFGSSNEQFF.

CDR3 in amino acids: CASSLPGLGLTYNEQFF. CDR3 nucleotides: TGTGCCAGCAGTTTACCGGGACTAGGGTTAACCTACAATGAGCAGTTCTTC. This sequence joins TRBV12-3 or TRBV12-4 and TRBJ2-1, with TRBD2 identical over 8 bases. The CDR3 runs to 17 residues. The junction had 8 bases not matched to a gene; V was cut back by 2 bases and J by 2 bases.

This clonotype was seen repeatedly, ten times or more. The genes are TRBV20-1 and TRBJ1-1; D might be TRBD1 (5 bases). Germline loops: CDR1 DFQATT, CDR2 SNEGSKA (reference sequence). The CDR3 runs to 13 residues. The ends were cut back, 4 bases at V and 6 bases at J, with 15 bases in the middle. This chain's CDR3 is CSATTGGIAEAFF. In nucleotides, the CDR3 is TGCAGTGCTACCACTGGGGGGATCGCTGAAGCTTTCTTT.

J is TRBJ1-2 and V is TRBV6-4, with 8 bases fitting TRBD1. This CDR3 contains 15 residues. Unmatched junction bases numbered 8, after V lost 5 bases and J lost 3 bases. Germline V gives CDR1 MRHNA, CDR2 SNTAGT. The CDR3 region is CASSFGQGAHYGYTF. DNA for the CDR3: TGTGCCAGCAGTTTCGGACAGGGTGCCCACTATGGCTACACCTTC.

The sample holds a few counts of this clonotype. One end of the junction does not line up with germline, which may come from a read error. This rearrangement joins TRBV12-3 or TRBV12-4 to TRBJ1-3; D possibly corresponds to TRBD1 (6 bases). There are 13 residues in the CDR3. The CDR3 nucleotides are TGTGCCAGCAGCCTCAGGGGTGGAGACACCATATATTTT. Its protein is CASSLRGGDTIYF.

This clonotype has only a few counts. V is TRBV9 and J is TRBJ2-1; 13 bases are a match to TRBD2. Germline CDR1 is SGDLS and CDR2 is YYNGEE. The CDR3 loop spans 15 amino acids. Trimming at V came to 4 bases and at J to 9 bases, leaving 7 bases not matched to a gene. In nucleotides, the CDR3 is TGTGCCAGCAGCCCCCGGACTAGCGGGGGAGGTGAGCAGTTCTTC. Translation: CASSPRTSGGGEQFF.

A few counts support this clonotype. The gene calls are TRBV5-1 and TRBJ2-1; D is possibly TRBD1 or TRBD2 (5 bases each). The CDR3 is made up of 14 amino acids. V was cut by 4 bases and J by 7 bases, with 15 bases left in between. Germline CDR1 reads SGHRS; CDR2 reads YFSETQ. This CDR3 is CASSPRDLRNEQFF. DNA of the CDR3: TGCGCCAGCAGCCCCCGGGACCTACGTAATGAGCAGTTCTTC.

This clonotype has more than one count but fewer than ten. The chain employs TRBV12-3 or TRBV12-4 and TRBJ1-5; 8 bases align to TRBD1. The CDR3 runs 16 residues. After removal of 4 bases from V and 2 bases from J, the junction contained 7 bases not matched to a gene. CDR3 protein: CASSYYVDRGNQPQHF. The CDR3 DNA is TGTGCCAGCAGTTACTACGTGGACAGGGGCAATCAGCCCCAGCATTTT.

This clonotype was counted between two and nine times. The rearrangement uses TRBV12-3 or TRBV12-4 and TRBJ2-5; D gene unclear. V was pared by 7 bases and J by 0 bases, with 12 bases between. The CDR3 totals 14 residues. The CDR3 DNA is TGTGCCAGCACCACTGGGAAGTACCAAGAGACCCAGTACTTC. Translating it yields CASTTGKYQETQYF.

This chain connects TRBV6-1 to TRBJ1-5; tentative D call: TRBD1 (6 bases). Between the trimmed V and J ends, which lost 6 bases and 6 bases, there was a span of 15 bases. This CDR3 contains 14 residues. CDR1 and CDR2 (germline): MNHNS, SASEGT. The DNA for the CDR3 is TGTGCCAGCAGCCCTAACAGGGCTACTCAGCCCCAGCATTTT. Its protein product is CASSPNRATQPQHF.

Many counts were recorded for this clonotype. The chain carries TRBV29-1 and TRBJ2-1; D gene ambiguous. Germline V gives CDR1 SQVTM, CDR2 ANQGSEA. V was pared by 4 bases and J by 8 bases, with 12 bases between. The CDR3 spans 12 residues. This CDR3 reads CSVVLGEYEQFF. The CDR3, as DNA: TGCAGCGTTGTGCTAGGAGAGTATGAGCAGTTCTTC.

This chain uses TRBV5-4 with TRBJ2-5; tentatively, D is TRBD2 (6 bases). Per germline, CDR1 SGHNT and CDR2 YYREEE (reference sequence). The CDR3 length is 19 residues. Trimming left V 0 bases short and J 4 bases short, with 25 bases between. The CDR3 loop reads CASSLGGEWGSGQGETQYF. Written as DNA, the CDR3 is TGTGCCAGCAGCTTGGGGGGGGAGTGGGGTTCGGGTCAAGGAGAGACCCAGTACTTC.

This chain joins TRBV20-1 and TRBJ2-3; 14 nucleotides line up with TRBD2. With 4 bases clipped from V and 2 bases from J, the junction kept 5 bases outside the gene matches. Looked up from germline, CDR1 is DFQATT and CDR2 is SNEGSKA (reference sequence). The CDR3 extends over 16 amino acids. The DNA for the CDR3 is TGCAGTGCTACCCGGACTAGCGGGGGGTCCACAGATACGCAGTATTTT. Translating it yields CSATRTSGGSTDTQYF.